A selection of T cell receptor beta chains follows, all from one sample in a study of blood T cell repertoires in COVID-19. The assay was immunoSEQ multiplex PCR, and TCRdb's table has in-frame clones only and misses some. The table has 95,000 to 100,000 clones, about 80% seen once; the top ten hold around 9.3%. Material: peripheral blood. These TCRs come from a man between 65 and 79 years old with acute or convalescent COVID-19. Each CDR3 is given with its conserved first and last residue. A D gene is named only where the DNA matches it firmly. Clone size, where shown, is once, few, many, or a class for clones that have expanded.

size: NA
D: NA
J: TRBJ1-1
V: TRBV12-5
DNA: TGTGCTAGTGGGACGACAGCTGGTGGTGGTGAAGCTTTCTTT
CDR3: CASGTTAGGGEAFF

size: once
D: TRBD1
J: TRBJ1-3
V: TRBV7-3
DNA: TGTGCCAGCAGCGCCACAGGGGGAGCTGGAAACACCATATATTTT
CDR3: CASSATGGAGNTIYF

size: NA
D: TRBD2
J: TRBJ2-1
V: TRBV5-8
DNA: TGTGCCAGCAGCTCCGGGCGGGGGGTCTACCACAATGAGCAGTTCTTC
CDR3: CASSSGRGVYHNEQFF

size: NA
D: NA
J: TRBJ1-3
V: TRBV7-8
DNA: TGTGCCAGCAGCGTTAGCGGGGGCTACACCATATATTTT
CDR3: CASSVSGGYTIYF

size: NA
D: TRBD1
J: TRBJ2-5
V: TRBV25-1
DNA: TGTGCCAGCAGTGGCGGACAGGGAGTCCTCAGGCAAGAGACCCAGTACTTC
CDR3: CASSGGQGVLRQETQYF

size: NA
D: TRBD2
J: TRBJ2-3
V: TRBV27
DNA: TGTGCCAGCGGTGGGGGACTACCCGCAGATACGCAGTATTTT
CDR3: CASGGGLPADTQYF

size: NA
D: NA
J: TRBJ1-1
V: TRBV9
DNA: TGTGCCAGCAGCGTAGGACAGTTGGCGCCCAGGGGCGCTGAAGCTTTCTTT
CDR3: CASSVGQLAPRGAEAFF

size: NA
D: TRBD2
J: TRBJ2-7
V: TRBV11-2
DNA: TGTGCCAGCAGCTTAGTAGCGGGAGGGCCCTCGGTTTCGTACGAGCAGTACTTC
CDR3: CASSLVAGGPSVSYEQYF

size: NA
D: TRBD2
J: TRBJ2-7
V: TRBV3-1/TRBV3-2
DNA: TGTGCCAGCAGTCAAGGGCCTAGCGGGAGGGCCTACGAGCAGTACTTC
CDR3: CASSQGPSGRAYEQYF

size: NA
D: TRBD2
J: TRBJ2-1
V: TRBV11-1
DNA: TGTGCCAGCAGCTCTAGCGGGGGGGCGTTCAATGAGCAGTTCTTC
CDR3: CASSSSGGAFNEQFF

size: NA
D: TRBD1
J: TRBJ2-5
V: TRBV5-1
DNA: TGCGCCAGCAGCTTTCAGGGGGCCAGCCAAGAGACCCAGTACTTC
CDR3: CASSFQGASQETQYF

size: NA
D: NA
J: TRBJ1-1
V: TRBV30
DNA: TGTGCCTGGAGTCCTTCCTCGACAGTCAACACTGAAGCTTTCTTT
CDR3: CAWSPSSTVNTEAFF

size: few
D: NA
J: TRBJ2-7
V: TRBV7-2
DNA: TGTGCCAGCAGCTACAGGGAAGACTACGAGCAGTACTTC
CDR3: CASSYREDYEQYF

size: NA
D: TRBD1
J: TRBJ1-3
V: TRBV6-5
DNA: TGTGCCAGCAGTCAGGGGGCTCAATCGGGAAACACCATATATTTT
CDR3: CASSQGAQSGNTIYF

size: once
D: NA
J: TRBJ1-4
V: TRBV18
DNA: TGTGCCAGCTCACCCCCCCTCGGAGGGGATGGTGATGAAAAACTGTTTTTT
CDR3: CASSPPLGGDGDEKLFF

size: NA
D: NA
J: TRBJ2-3
V: TRBV27
DNA: TGTGCCGGCAGTACCGGACTTAGTAGCACAGATACGCAGTATTTT
CDR3: CAGSTGLSSTDTQYF

size: NA
D: TRBD2
J: TRBJ2-1
V: TRBV12-3/TRBV12-4
DNA: TGTGCCAGCAGTTTGGGACTAGAAAATGAGCAGTTCTTC
CDR3: CASSLGLENEQFF

size: NA
D: NA
J: TRBJ2-2
V: TRBV7-9
DNA: TGTGCCAGCAGCTTAGTTAGGGGTGGCCGACCGAACACCGGGGAGCTGTTTTTT
CDR3: CASSLVRGGRPNTGELFF

size: few
D: NA
J: TRBJ1-3
V: TRBV5-6
DNA: TGTGCCAGCAGCTTGGCAAACAGGGCTCCTGGAAACACCATATATTTT
CDR3: CASSLANRAPGNTIYF

size: NA
D: TRBD1
J: TRBJ2-2
V: TRBV6-5
DNA: TGTGCCAGCAGTCGAAACAGGGGAAACACCGGGGAGCTGTTTTTT
CDR3: CASSRNRGNTGELFF

size: once
D: NA
J: TRBJ1-1
V: TRBV19
DNA: TGTGCCAGTAGTATAACGCCTCCAAGACAGAACACTGAAGCTTTCTTT
CDR3: CASSITPPRQNTEAFF

size: NA
D: TRBD1
J: TRBJ2-2
V: TRBV15
DNA: TGTGCCACCAGCAGAGGGGGACAGGGAGGCACCGGGGAGCTGTTTTTT
CDR3: CATSRGGQGGTGELFF

size: NA
D: NA
J: TRBJ1-2
V: TRBV6-5
DNA: TGTGCCAGCAGCCCCGGGGGGGCGCTTGGCCACACCTTC
CDR3: CASSPGGALGHTF

size: NA
D: TRBD2
J: TRBJ2-3
V: TRBV7-2
DNA: TGTGCCAGCAGCTTAGGAGGACTAGCGGGGGGGTTATCAGATACGCAGTATTTT
CDR3: CASSLGGLAGGLSDTQYF

size: NA
D: TRBD2
J: TRBJ2-7
V: TRBV7-9
DNA: TGTGCCAGCAGCCCGGGACTAGCGGGTCTCTCCTACGAGCAGTACTTC
CDR3: CASSPGLAGLSYEQYF

size: NA
D: NA
J: TRBJ1-2
V: TRBV11-1
DNA: TGTGCCAGCAGCCCCAGGACTTACTATGGCTACACCTTC
CDR3: CASSPRTYYGYTF

size: NA
D: TRBD2
J: TRBJ2-5
V: TRBV30
DNA: TGTGCCTGGGGGGGACTAGCGGGAGAGACCCAGTACTTC
CDR3: CAWGGLAGETQYF

size: NA
D: NA
J: TRBJ1-6
V: TRBV19
DNA: TGTGCCAGTTCGGCGGCAGCCGATTCACCCCTCCACTTT
CDR3: CASSAAADSPLHF

size: NA
D: NA
J: TRBJ1-2
V: TRBV5-1
DNA: TGCGCCAGCAGCCCGGGGGGCCAGCAACAAGGTTATGGCTACACCTTC
CDR3: CASSPGGQQQGYGYTF

size: NA
D: NA
J: TRBJ1-5
V: TRBV28
DNA: TGTGCCAGCAGTCCCCGGACGGGGAGGGGCAATCAGCCCCAGCATTTT
CDR3: CASSPRTGRGNQPQHF

size: NA
D: NA
J: TRBJ1-3
V: TRBV6-4
DNA: TGTGCCAGCAGGACACTCGGGGGATCTGGAAACACCATATATTTT
CDR3: CASRTLGGSGNTIYF

size: NA
D: TRBD1
J: TRBJ2-3
V: TRBV14
DNA: TGTGCCAGCAGCCAAGAATACCTTTTACAGGGGGATACGCAGTATTTT
CDR3: CASSQEYLLQGDTQYF

size: NA
D: NA
J: TRBJ2-2
V: TRBV7-8
DNA: TGTGCCAGCAGCTTATTAAGGGTTAGGACAAGCAACACCGGGGAGCTGTTTTTT
CDR3: CASSLLRVRTSNTGELFF

size: NA
D: NA
J: TRBJ1-2
V: TRBV5-4
DNA: TGTGCCAGCAGCCCGAGACAGGACTTCCTCTATGGCTACACCTTC
CDR3: CASSPRQDFLYGYTF

size: NA
D: TRBD1
J: TRBJ2-3
V: TRBV5-1
DNA: TGCGCCAGCAGCTTGGATGGACAGGGGAGCACAGATACGCAGTATTTT
CDR3: CASSLDGQGSTDTQYF

size: once
D: TRBD1
J: TRBJ2-2
V: TRBV13
DNA: TGTGCCAGCAGCCCTGAAAGGACAGGGGTGGCCGGGGAGCTGTTTTTT
CDR3: CASSPERTGVAGELFF

size: NA
D: NA
J: TRBJ2-2
V: TRBV9
DNA: TGTGCCAGCAGCAGTAGAAGCTCAACTACCGGGGAGCTGTTTTTT
CDR3: CASSSRSSTTGELFF

size: few
D: NA
J: TRBJ2-7
V: TRBV6-4
DNA: TGTGCCAGCAGCTACTCCTCAGGGGTTGGAGAGCAGTACTTC
CDR3: CASSYSSGVGEQYF

size: NA
D: NA
J: TRBJ2-1
V: TRBV9
DNA: TGTGCCAGCAGCGTATTGAGCGGTGAGCAGTTCTTC
CDR3: CASSVLSGEQFF

size: NA
D: NA
J: TRBJ1-1
V: TRBV7-2
DNA: TGTGCCAGCAGCTTAGCATTGACAGTAAACACTGAAGCTTTCTTT
CDR3: CASSLALTVNTEAFF

size: once
D: TRBD2
J: TRBJ2-1
V: TRBV5-1
DNA: TGCGCCAGCAGCTTGACTAGCGGGAGTTCCTACAATGAGCAGTTCTTC
CDR3: CASSLTSGSSYNEQFF

size: many
D: NA
J: TRBJ2-1
V: TRBV11-2
DNA: TGTGCCAGCAGCTTAGCTACCCTTGGACAGTCCTACAATGAGCAGTTCTTC
CDR3: CASSLATLGQSYNEQFF

size: few
D: NA
J: TRBJ2-3
V: TRBV9
DNA: TGTGCCAGCAGCGTAGGCGGGGGGACAGGGAGCACAGATACGCAGTATTTT
CDR3: CASSVGGGTGSTDTQYF

size: once
D: NA
J: TRBJ1-2
V: TRBV5-4
DNA: TGTGCCAGCAGCACTGCTGCGCGGGCATCCTATGGCTACACCTTC
CDR3: CASSTAARASYGYTF

size: many
D: NA
J: TRBJ2-7
V: TRBV7-2
DNA: TGTGCCAGCAGCCTCCTTTACGAGCAGTACTTC
CDR3: CASSLLYEQYF

size: NA
D: NA
J: TRBJ1-5
V: TRBV30
DNA: TGTGCCTGGAGTTTGAGGGATCATCAGCCCCAGCATTTT
CDR3: CAWSLRDHQPQHF

size: NA
D: TRBD1
J: TRBJ1-2
V: TRBV28
DNA: TGTGCCAGCAGTCGAAGAAACAGGGGCGACTATGGCTACACCTTC
CDR3: CASSRRNRGDYGYTF

size: NA
D: NA
J: TRBJ1-4
V: TRBV19
DNA: TGTGCCAGTAGGGAGGGAACCTCTAATGAAAAACTGTTTTTT
CDR3: CASREGTSNEKLFF

size: NA
D: TRBD1
J: TRBJ1-4
V: TRBV25-1
DNA: TGTGCCAGCAGTGGAGGGACAGCGACGAGGGAAAAACTGTTTTTT
CDR3: CASSGGTATREKLFF